This T cell receptor beta chain was sequenced for a study of T cell responses to AZD1222 COVID-19 vaccine. The germline CDR1 and CDR2 sequences are SGDLS and YYNGEE. This CDR3 comprises 15 residues. The germline V and J ends were trimmed by 3 bases and 1 base, with 8 bases remaining between them. Repertoires were generated with immunoSEQ multiplex PCR, while TCRdb's copy carries only in-frame clones and drops some. This sample yields approximately 170,000 clones, of which more than 80% are seen a single time; around 3.8% belongs to the top ten. With regard to this clone: Its antigen remains unidentified.

Regarding the study as a whole: CD4 TCRs linked to vaccination spanned spike, dominating at 160-218 and 743-854. Clonal diversity was possibly underestimated, and the donors were mostly white British, with more females. After the peak T cell response, and only then, were repertoires sampled.

This TCR derives from an adult in good health. The sequenced sample was peripheral blood, obtained on day 0 of AZD1222 vaccination. This chain uses TRBV9 with TRBJ2-6; D is ambiguous. For the CDR3, the DNA is TGTGCCAGCAGCGCCTACGTGTCTGGGGCCAACGTCCTGACTTTC. As protein: CASSAYVSGANVLTF.